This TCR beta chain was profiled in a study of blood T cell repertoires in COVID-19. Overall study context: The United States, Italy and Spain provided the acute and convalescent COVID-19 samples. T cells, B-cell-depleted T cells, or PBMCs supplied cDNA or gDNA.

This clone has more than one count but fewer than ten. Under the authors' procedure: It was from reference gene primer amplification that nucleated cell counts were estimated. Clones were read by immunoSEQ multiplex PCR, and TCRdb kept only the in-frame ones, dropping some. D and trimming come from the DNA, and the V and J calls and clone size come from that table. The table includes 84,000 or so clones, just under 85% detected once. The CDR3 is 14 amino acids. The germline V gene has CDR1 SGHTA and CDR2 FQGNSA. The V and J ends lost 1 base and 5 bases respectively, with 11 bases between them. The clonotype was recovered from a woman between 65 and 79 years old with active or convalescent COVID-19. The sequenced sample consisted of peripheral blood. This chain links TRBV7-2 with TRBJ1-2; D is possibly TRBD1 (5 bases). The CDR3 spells CASSLGGSNYGYTF. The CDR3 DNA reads TGTGCCAGCAGCTTAGGGGGCAGTAATTATGGCTACACCTTC.